Listed below are T cell receptor beta chains from one sample, sequenced in a study of T cell changes during pregnancy in multiple sclerosis. The table came from immunoSEQ multiplex PCR; TCRdb's copy has only in-frame clones and leaves some out. Found here are more than 45,000 clones, about 92% of them singletons; the top ten hold approximately 0.6%. The source was CD4+ T cells from peripheral blood mononuclear cells, collected after pregnancy. The receptors shown here come from a female donor with multiple sclerosis, enrolled in a pregnancy study. CDR3s include the opening cysteine and the closing phenylalanine or tryptophan.

V gene: TRBV7-2; J gene: TRBJ1-2; CDR3 protein: CASSTRTGENGYTF
V gene: TRBV7-2; J gene: TRBJ2-7; CDR3 protein: CASSLVAGNEQYF
V gene: TRBV5-3; J gene: TRBJ1-6; CDR3 protein: CARSLAWVFRERDNSPLHF
V gene: TRBV6-6; J gene: TRBJ2-3; CDR3 protein: CASSPWPGRDTQYF
V gene: TRBV19; J gene: TRBJ1-3; CDR3 protein: CASSRGTTGNTIYF
V gene: TRBV15; J gene: TRBJ2-2; CDR3 protein: CATSPVSGELFF
V gene: TRBV7-9; J gene: TRBJ2-3; CDR3 protein: CASSLATDVSISTDTQYF
V gene: TRBV18; J gene: TRBJ1-1; CDR3 protein: CASSQLGQGNTEAFF
V gene: TRBV10-1; J gene: TRBJ1-1; CDR3 protein: CASSERAGGLTEAFF
V gene: TRBV7-9; J gene: TRBJ1-2; CDR3 protein: CASSPPRQERGHGYTF
V gene: TRBV5-6; J gene: TRBJ2-1; CDR3 protein: CASSLARAEQFF
V gene: TRBV4-1; J gene: TRBJ1-2; CDR3 protein: CASSPPPGQGLNGYTF
V gene: TRBV6-5; J gene: TRBJ2-7; CDR3 protein: CASSDSPGQPEQYF
V gene: TRBV30; J gene: TRBJ2-4; CDR3 protein: CAWSVPGLPGLAKNIQYF
V gene: TRBV4-3; J gene: TRBJ2-4; CDR3 protein: CASSQEIWAAGRKNIQYF
V gene: TRBV29-1; J gene: TRBJ1-3; CDR3 protein: CSGRMSSGNTIYF
V gene: TRBV4-3; J gene: TRBJ2-3; CDR3 protein: CASSRIAGATLYF
V gene: TRBV5-5; J gene: TRBJ1-4; CDR3 protein: CASSAAGRKIDLFF
V gene: TRBV9; J gene: TRBJ2-3; CDR3 protein: CASSGQGILTDTQYF
V gene: TRBV7-2; J gene: TRBJ1-2; CDR3 protein: CASTLTGGYGYTF
V gene: TRBV5-6; J gene: TRBJ1-4; CDR3 protein: CASSLRTGVPVIEKLFF
V gene: TRBV9; J gene: TRBJ2-5; CDR3 protein: CASRPSGGAWETQYF
V gene: TRBV11-1; J gene: TRBJ1-1; CDR3 protein: CASSLGGHTEAFF
V gene: TRBV2; J gene: TRBJ1-5; CDR3 protein: CASSGQPNQPQHF
V gene: TRBV6-6; J gene: TRBJ2-2; CDR3 protein: CASIDLAGTGELFF
V gene: TRBV6-4; J gene: TRBJ1-4; CDR3 protein: CASSDSGKTNEKLFF
V gene: TRBV6-1; J gene: TRBJ2-1; CDR3 protein: CASSELVYVLFF
V gene: TRBV6-1; J gene: TRBJ2-7; CDR3 protein: CASRSTGGRTEEQYF
V gene: TRBV6-5; J gene: TRBJ1-4; CDR3 protein: CASSYSRVPNEKLFF
V gene: TRBV9; J gene: TRBJ1-2; CDR3 protein: CASSRPNGGNYGYTF
V gene: TRBV5-8; J gene: TRBJ1-5; CDR3 protein: CASSLARGINQPQHF
V gene: TRBV5-4; J gene: TRBJ2-3; CDR3 protein: CASSFARASGGTDTQYF
V gene: TRBV11-2; J gene: TRBJ1-1; CDR3 protein: CATGQQMNTEAFF
V gene: TRBV19; J gene: TRBJ2-3; CDR3 protein: CASSTNRGRGDTQYF
V gene: TRBV30; J gene: TRBJ1-3; CDR3 protein: CASGPSGNTIYF
V gene: TRBV11-1; J gene: TRBJ1-2; CDR3 protein: CASSSRDRVGGYTF
V gene: TRBV20-1; J gene: TRBJ1-2; CDR3 protein: CSARPDYGYTF
V gene: TRBV19; J gene: TRBJ2-7; CDR3 protein: CASSGRQGSNEQYF
V gene: TRBV4-2; J gene: TRBJ1-2; CDR3 protein: CASSQDLAGDHGYTF
V gene: TRBV7-2; J gene: TRBJ2-3; CDR3 protein: CASSLIAGGTDTQYF
V gene: TRBV15; J gene: TRBJ2-2; CDR3 protein: CATKDYSIPTGELFF
V gene: TRBV27; J gene: TRBJ1-6; CDR3 protein: CASSYSGGSSYNSPLHF
V gene: TRBV29-1; J gene: TRBJ2-1; CDR3 protein: CSLIGLAGSNEQFF
V gene: TRBV5-6; J gene: TRBJ1-1; CDR3 protein: CASSLADWNTEAFF
V gene: TRBV7-9; J gene: TRBJ1-1; CDR3 protein: CASSLDFRDEAFF
V gene: TRBV7-2; J gene: TRBJ2-1; CDR3 protein: CASSPPRGGDNEQFF
V gene: TRBV7-3; J gene: TRBJ2-7; CDR3 protein: CASSLGQGNEQYF
V gene: TRBV30; J gene: TRBJ2-3; CDR3 protein: CAWRKTGGTDTQYF
V gene: TRBV7-6; J gene: TRBJ1-6; CDR3 protein: CASSPNGWGNNSPLHF
V gene: TRBV2; J gene: TRBJ1-5; CDR3 protein: CASRDGQGLVQPQHF
V gene: TRBV5-6; J gene: TRBJ1-2; CDR3 protein: CASSLLASETNYGYTF